These 13 T cell receptor beta chains originate from one sample sequenced in a study of cytomegalovirus exposure and HLA in healthy donors. In the PCR, 60 Vbeta and 13 Jbeta primers were used. Sequencing was performed with immunoSEQ multiplex PCR; in TCRdb, only in-frame clones are kept and a portion is missing. Of 95,000 to 150,000 clones in the sample, around 70% were seen once. The sequencing sample was made of PBMCs. All receptors come from a woman in her thirties or forties in good health and CMV-seropositive.

V usage is TRBV9 and J usage is TRBJ2-3; weak D call: TRBD2 (6 bases). The ends were cut back, 0 bases at V and 4 bases at J, with 9 bases in the middle. The germline V gene has CDR1 SGDLS and CDR2 YYNGEE. The CDR3 length is 14 residues. The DNA for the CDR3 is TGTGCCAGCAGCGTAGTTTCTAGCGCAGATACGCAGTATTTT. Residues: CASSVVSSADTQYF.

This sequence joins TRBV5-6 and TRBJ2-7; unclear D gene. V dropped 3 bases and J dropped 7 bases, with 8 bases sitting between them. The CDR3 totals 11 residues. Germline CDR1 and CDR2: SGHDT and YYEEEE. The CDR3 reads CASSSRREQYF. DNA of the CDR3: TGTGCCAGCAGCTCCCGGAGAGAGCAGTACTTC.

The J gene is TRBJ2-1, the V gene TRBV25-1, with 7 bases matching TRBD2. The trim removed 10 bases at V and 10 bases at J, leaving 4 bases unmatched. Germline CDR1 is MGHDK and CDR2 is SYGVNS. The CDR3 totals 10 residues. CDR3 sequence (DNA): TGTGCCACCTTGGGGGGGGAGCAGTTCTTC. This sequence encodes CATLGGEQFF.

The V and J genes are TRBV5-4 and TRBJ2-1, with 9 bases aligning to TRBD2. The CDR3 spans 13 residues. Germline V lookup: CDR1 SGHNT, CDR2 YYREEE (reference sequence). With 5 bases clipped from V and 8 bases from J, the junction kept 5 bases outside the gene matches. The CDR3 protein is CASSSAGGDEQFF. CDR3 DNA: TGTGCCAGCAGTTCAGCGGGGGGCGATGAGCAGTTCTTC.

This clone was counted a few times. The chain carries TRBV6-6 and TRBJ1-5; TRBD1 aligns across 7 bases. The CDR3 length is 14 residues. V shed 7 bases and J 4 bases; nucleotides not matched to a gene: 7. Germline V gene data show CDR1 as MNHNY and CDR2 as SVGAGI (reference sequence). CDR3 in DNA: TGTGCCAGCAAACGCCGGGACAGTAATCAGCCCCAGCATTTT. Translating gives CASKRRDSNQPQHF.

The J gene is TRBJ1-5, the V gene TRBV6-6; 7 bases fit TRBD1. The CDR3 is made up of 14 amino acids. J lost 4 bases, V lost 0 bases, and 0 bases had no gene match. Germline CDR1 MNHNY, CDR2 SVGAGI (reference sequence). CDR3 residues: CASSYSTGNQPQHF. In DNA form, the CDR3 reads TGTGCCAGCAGTTACTCGACAGGGAATCAGCCCCAGCATTTT.

This clone was counted only a few times. The chain employs TRBV6-5 and TRBJ1-5, with D maybe TRBD1 (6 bases). This CDR3 contains 14 residues. Germline assignment: CDR1 MNHEY and CDR2 SVGAGI. The ends were cut back, 2 bases at V and 4 bases at J, with 9 bases in the middle. The CDR3 sequence: CASSYDRTNQPQHF. DNA for the CDR3: TGTGCCAGCAGTTACGACAGGACTAATCAGCCCCAGCATTTT.

In its sample, this clone was seen a few times. The gene calls are TRBV13 and TRBJ2-7, with 11 bases fitting TRBD1. Trimming cost V 5 bases and J 2 bases; bases outside gene matches: 5. Germline CDR1 is PRHDT and CDR2 is FYEKMQ (reference sequence). The CDR3 covers 15 residues. The CDR3 here is CASSRGQGAPYEQYF. The CDR3 DNA reads TGTGCCAGCAGCCGAGGACAGGGGGCACCCTACGAGCAGTACTTC.

The sample holds a few counts of this clone. The chain is built from TRBV6-5 and TRBJ1-1; D is unclear. This CDR3 spans 11 amino acids. The V gene's germline CDR1 is MNHEY and CDR2 SVGAGI. Trimming left V 8 bases short and J 1 base short, with 5 bases between. The CDR3 DNA reads TGTGCCAGCCTTAGGAACACTGAAGCTTTCTTT. Amino acid sequence: CASLRNTEAFF.

The V gene is TRBV19, the J gene TRBJ1-1, with D possibly matching TRBD1 (5 bases). This CDR3 comprises 13 residues. CDR1 LNHDA and CDR2 SQIVND come from the germline V gene (reference sequence). The germline V and J ends were trimmed by 8 bases and 7 bases, with 17 bases remaining between them. The CDR3 loop is CASSSRGEGEAFF. The CDR3 DNA reads TGTGCCAGTTCTTCACGGGGGGAGGGTGAAGCTTTCTTT.

This clone was observed a single time. The chain links TRBV6-5 to TRBJ2-7; TRBD2 aligns across 14 bases. The CDR3 runs to 15 residues. The junction had 6 bases not matched to a gene; V was cut back by 5 bases and J by 6 bases. In germline, CDR1 is MNHEY, CDR2 SVGAGI. In DNA, the CDR3 is TGTGCCAGCAGTCGGACTAGCGGGGGGCCCAGCGAGCAGTACTTC. Protein: CASSRTSGGPSEQYF.

This chain joins TRBV5-1 and TRBJ1-1, with TRBD1 matching 10 bases. J was trimmed by 0 bases and V by 2 bases; bases with no gene match: 4. The germline CDR1 and CDR2 sequences are SGHRS and YFSETQ. This CDR3 region has 16 residues. CDR3 protein: CASSFGTGDLNTEAFF. The DNA for the CDR3 is TGCGCCAGCAGCTTCGGGACAGGGGACTTGAACACTGAAGCTTTCTTT.

This clone has more than one count but fewer than ten. The gene calls are TRBV18 and TRBJ1-4; the D gene is possibly TRBD1 (5 bases). Deletions cut 0 bases from V and 3 bases from J, with 11 bases between. In germline, CDR1 is KGHSH, CDR2 LQKENI. This CDR3 has 16 amino acids. The CDR3 DNA is TGTGCCAGCTCACCACCGGGTAGGGGCCCTAATGAAAAACTGTTTTTT. Translated: CASSPPGRGPNEKLFF.